Listed below are T cell receptor beta chains from one sample, sequenced in a study of blood T cell repertoires in COVID-19. TCRdb's table, derived via immunoSEQ multiplex PCR, lists solely in-frame clones and lacks some. The sample holds about 380,000 clones, around nine tenths seen once. Source material: PBMCs or T cells enriched from blood (not recorded which). Source of these receptors: a woman aged 18-30 years who had recovered from COVID-19. CDR3s include the opening cysteine and the closing phenylalanine or tryptophan. The D gene is left open where the match is weak. Clone size is shown for a subset of rows, as once, few, many or a class of expanded clone.

D,V,size,J,DNA,CDR3
TRBD1,TRBV7-3,.,TRBJ1-6,TGTGCCAGCAGCTTAAGGGGACAGAATAATTCACCCCTCCACTTT,CASSLRGQNNSPLHF
.,TRBV5-4,.,TRBJ1-3,TGTGCCAGCAGCTTGGGCGGCTCTGGAAACACCATATATTTT,CASSLGGSGNTIYF
.,TRBV2,.,TRBJ2-5,TGTGCCAGCACTAGACCCGGTCGAACGGGGAAGACCCAGTACTTC,CASTRPGRTGKTQYF
.,TRBV4-3,.,TRBJ2-2,TGCGCCAGCAGCCAAGACAGGGGCAACACCGGGGAGCTGTTTTTT,CASSQDRGNTGELFF
.,TRBV12-5,.,TRBJ2-7,TGTGCTAGTGGTTTGGAGGGGTACGAGCAGTACTTC,CASGLEGYEQYF
TRBD2,TRBV7-9,.,TRBJ2-1,TGTGCCAGCAGCTTAGTATTATCGACTAGCGGGGGGTACTACAATGAGCAGTTCTTC,CASSLVLSTSGGYYNEQFF
TRBD1,TRBV11-2,.,TRBJ1-5,TGTGCCAGCAGGGGGACAGGGTACGGTCAGCCCCAGCATTTT,CASRGTGYGQPQHF
.,TRBV10-3,once,TRBJ1-5,TGTGCCATCAGTGAGACCCGGCAGGGGTATCAGCCCCAGCATTTT,CAISETRQGYQPQHF
TRBD2,TRBV13,.,TRBJ2-1,TGTGCCAGCAGCGCGACTAGCGGGGGGGACAATGAGCAGTTCTTC,CASSATSGGDNEQFF
TRBD1,TRBV19,once,TRBJ1-1,TGTGCCAGTAGTAAAAACGGACAGGTTCTAAGATTGACTGAAGCTTTCTTT,CASSKNGQVLRLTEAFF
TRBD1,TRBV30,.,TRBJ2-1,TGTGCCTGGATGGTTTTGGGGACAGGGCCCTACAATGAGCAGTTCTTC,CAWMVLGTGPYNEQFF
TRBD2,TRBV5-1,.,TRBJ2-1,TGCGCCAGCAGCTTGGGGACTAGCGGGGGAAAGAATGAGCAGTTCTTC,CASSLGTSGGKNEQFF
TRBD1,TRBV2,.,TRBJ2-7,TGTGCCAGCAGGCGGGACAGGGGCCTCCAATCCTCCTACGAGCAGTACTTC,CASRRDRGLQSSYEQYF
.,TRBV7-9,.,TRBJ2-1,TGTGCCAGCAGCATAGGAGACCCTAGTTCAAGTGAGCAGTTCTTC,CASSIGDPSSSEQFF
.,TRBV11-3,.,TRBJ2-1,TGTGCCAGCAGCTTAGGCGGGGACCCGCACAATGAGCAGTTCTTC,CASSLGGDPHNEQFF
TRBD2,TRBV11-3,.,TRBJ2-1,TGTGCCAGCAGCTACAGCGGGGTAGGCAATGAGCAGTTCTTC,CASSYSGVGNEQFF
.,TRBV5-1,.,TRBJ2-4,TGCGCCAGCAGCTTGGTCGGCAGGGGATCGGACATTCAGTACTTC,CASSLVGRGSDIQYF
.,TRBV29-1,.,TRBJ1-2,TGCAGCGCCCCGGGTTCTTTCGTGGGAGGCGGCTACACCTTC,CSAPGSFVGGGYTF
.,TRBV9,few,TRBJ1-1,TGTGCCAGCAGCGTAGTCCAGGTTAACACTGAAGCTTTCTTT,CASSVVQVNTEAFF
TRBD1,TRBV3-1/TRBV3-2,.,TRBJ2-7,TGTGCCAGCAGCCCCCGGACAGGGAAGTACGAGCAGTACTTC,CASSPRTGKYEQYF
.,TRBV4-1,.,TRBJ1-6,TGCGCCAGCAGCCATCTAGGACTTTCCGATAATTCACCCCTCCACTTT,CASSHLGLSDNSPLHF
TRBD1,TRBV29-1,.,TRBJ1-2,TGCAGCGTTGTCCCGGGACAGGGGGCTACTGGCTACACCTTC,CSVVPGQGATGYTF
TRBD1,TRBV5-1,.,TRBJ1-2,TGCGCCAGCAGCTTGCTCGACAGGGGGAATGGCTACACCTTC,CASSLLDRGNGYTF
.,TRBV7-9,.,TRBJ1-1,TGTGCCAGCAGCTTTTCTGGGAGCACTGAAGCTTTCTTT,CASSFSGSTEAFF
TRBD1,TRBV5-4,.,TRBJ2-5,TGTGCCAGCAGCCCGGGACAGCGGTGGGAGGAGACCCAGTACTTC,CASSPGQRWEETQYF
.,TRBV5-6,.,TRBJ1-4,TGTGCCAGCAGCTTGGAGAGGAGAGCTAATGAAAAACTGTTTTTT,CASSLERRANEKLFF
TRBD1,TRBV12-3/TRBV12-4,.,TRBJ1-2,TGTGCCAGCACCTCGGACAGGGCCTATGGCTACACCTTC,CASTSDRAYGYTF
TRBD2,TRBV30,.,TRBJ2-7,TGTGCCCGCCTCGGAGGACTAGTTCGATCCTCCTACGAGCAGTACTTC,CARLGGLVRSSYEQYF
.,TRBV5-1,.,TRBJ2-7,TGCGCCAGCGCCGGACAGTCCTACGAGCAGTACTTC,CASAGQSYEQYF
TRBD1,TRBV5-4,.,TRBJ1-3,TGTGCCAGCAGCCTGGACAGGGGGTATGGAAACACCATATATTTT,CASSLDRGYGNTIYF
TRBD1,TRBV5-1,once,TRBJ1-2,TGCGCCAGCAGCTTGGAAGGGGGCGACCGATATGGCTACACCTTC,CASSLEGGDRYGYTF
.,TRBV5-1,.,TRBJ1-4,TGCGCCAGCAGCTTGGACAGGGACCTAACAACTAATGAAAAACTGTTTTTT,CASSLDRDLTTNEKLFF
TRBD1,TRBV5-4,.,TRBJ2-2,TGTGCCAGCAGCTTGCCTGGGGACAGGGAGTTCACCGGGGAGCTGTTTTTT,CASSLPGDREFTGELFF
TRBD1,TRBV4-1,.,TRBJ2-7,TGCGCCAGCAGCCAAGCCTGGGACAGATCCTACGAGCAGTACTTC,CASSQAWDRSYEQYF
.,TRBV5-1,.,TRBJ1-1,TGCGCCAGCAGCTTGGGTGGGCAGCTCAACACTGAAGCTTTCTTT,CASSLGGQLNTEAFF
.,TRBV27,few,TRBJ1-6,TGTGCCAGCAGTTTACCCAAACAGGGAGACTATAATTCACCCCTCCACTTT,CASSLPKQGDYNSPLHF
.,TRBV7-2,.,TRBJ2-7,TGTGCCAGCAGCTTAAGCCCCGGGGGTAGCTACGAGCAGTACTTC,CASSLSPGGSYEQYF
TRBD2,TRBV9,.,TRBJ2-2,TGTGCCAGCAGCCCCAGACTAGCGGGGGGACCCTCGTTCACCGGGGAGCTGTTTTTT,CASSPRLAGGPSFTGELFF
.,TRBV9,.,TRBJ1-1,TGTGCCAGCAGCTCCGGGGCTGCGGGGGCGGCTTTCTTT,CASSSGAAGAAFF
.,TRBV6-6,.,TRBJ1-5,TGTGCCAGCACCAACTTGAGAGGGAACCATCAGCCCCAGCATTTT,CASTNLRGNHQPQHF
.,TRBV18,few,TRBJ1-6,TGTGCCAGCTCACCATTCGGGACTTTGGAAAATTCACCCCTCCACTTT,CASSPFGTLENSPLHF
.,TRBV10-3,.,TRBJ2-2,TGTGCCATCGCGGAAACGAACACCGGGGAGCTGTTTTTT,CAIAETNTGELFF
.,TRBV30,.,TRBJ1-3,TGTGCCTGGGAGCGGGATAGCTCTGGAAACACCATATATTTT,CAWERDSSGNTIYF